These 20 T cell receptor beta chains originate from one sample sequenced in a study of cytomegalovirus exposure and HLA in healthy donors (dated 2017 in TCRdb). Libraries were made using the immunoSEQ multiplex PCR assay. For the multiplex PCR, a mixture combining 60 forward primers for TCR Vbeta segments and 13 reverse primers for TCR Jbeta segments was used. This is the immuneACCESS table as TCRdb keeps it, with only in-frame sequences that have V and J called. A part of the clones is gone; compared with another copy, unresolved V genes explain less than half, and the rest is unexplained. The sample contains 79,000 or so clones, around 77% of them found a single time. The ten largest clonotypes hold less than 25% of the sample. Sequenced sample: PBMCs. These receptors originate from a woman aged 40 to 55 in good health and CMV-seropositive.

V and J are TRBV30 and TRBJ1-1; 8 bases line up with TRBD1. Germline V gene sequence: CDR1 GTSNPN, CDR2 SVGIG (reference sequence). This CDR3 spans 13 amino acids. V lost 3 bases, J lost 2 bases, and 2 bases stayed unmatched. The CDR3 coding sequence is TGTGCCTGGAGAGGACAGGGAAACACTGAAGCTTTCTTT. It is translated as CAWRGQGNTEAFF.

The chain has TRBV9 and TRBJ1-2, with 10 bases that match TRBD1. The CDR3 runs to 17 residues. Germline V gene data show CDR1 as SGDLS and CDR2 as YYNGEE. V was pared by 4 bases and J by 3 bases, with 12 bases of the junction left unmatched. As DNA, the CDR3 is TGTGCCAGCAGCTCCGGGACAGGGGTTTCACCTCACTATGGCTACACCTTC. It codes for CASSSGTGVSPHYGYTF.

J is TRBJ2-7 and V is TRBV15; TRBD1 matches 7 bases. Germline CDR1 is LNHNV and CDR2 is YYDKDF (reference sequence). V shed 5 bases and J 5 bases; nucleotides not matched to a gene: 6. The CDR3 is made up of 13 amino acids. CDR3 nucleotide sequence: TGTGCCACCAGCCCAGACAGGGATGACGAGCAGTACTTC. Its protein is CATSPDRDDEQYF.

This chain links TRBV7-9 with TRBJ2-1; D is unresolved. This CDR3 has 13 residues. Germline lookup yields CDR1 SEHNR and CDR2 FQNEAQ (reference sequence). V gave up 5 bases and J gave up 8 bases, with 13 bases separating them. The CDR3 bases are TGTGCCAGCAGCAATAGCTTCAGCGATGAGCAGTTCTTC. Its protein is CASSNSFSDEQFF.

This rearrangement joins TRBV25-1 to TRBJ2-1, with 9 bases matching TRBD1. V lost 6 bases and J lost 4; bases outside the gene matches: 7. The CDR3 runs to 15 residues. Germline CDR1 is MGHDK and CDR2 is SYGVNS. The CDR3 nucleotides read TGTGCCAGCAGCATCCAGGGACAGGGTTACAATGAGCAGTTCTTC. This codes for CASSIQGQGYNEQFF.

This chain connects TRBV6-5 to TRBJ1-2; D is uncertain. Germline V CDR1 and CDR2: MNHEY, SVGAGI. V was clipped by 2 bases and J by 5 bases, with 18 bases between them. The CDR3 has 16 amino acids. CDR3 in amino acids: CASSYLEGSHPYGYTF. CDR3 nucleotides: TGTGCCAGCAGTTACCTCGAGGGCAGCCATCCTTATGGCTACACCTTC.

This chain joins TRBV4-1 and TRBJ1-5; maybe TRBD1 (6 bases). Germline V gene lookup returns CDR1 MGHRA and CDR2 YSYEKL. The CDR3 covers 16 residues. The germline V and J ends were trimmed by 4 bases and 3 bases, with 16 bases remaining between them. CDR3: CASSLEQGITNQPQHF. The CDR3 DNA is TGCGCCAGCAGCCTAGAGCAGGGGATAACCAATCAGCCCCAGCATTTT.

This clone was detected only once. The CDR3: CASRRGLAGDTDTQYF. The CDR3 nucleotides read TGTGCCAGCAGACGGGGACTAGCGGGAGACACAGATACGCAGTATTTT. This rearrangement joins TRBV5-4 to TRBJ2-3; 14 positions agree with TRBD2. The CDR3 consists of 16 residues. The germline V gene encodes CDR1 SGHNT and CDR2 YYREEE (reference sequence). J was trimmed by 2 bases and V by 5 bases; bases with no gene match: 4.

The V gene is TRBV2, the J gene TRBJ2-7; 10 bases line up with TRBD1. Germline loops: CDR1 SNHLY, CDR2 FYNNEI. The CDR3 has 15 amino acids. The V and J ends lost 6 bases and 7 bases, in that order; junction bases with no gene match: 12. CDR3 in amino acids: CASRTTGQGIWEQYF. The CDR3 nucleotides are TGTGCCAGCAGAACAACGGGACAGGGGATTTGGGAGCAGTACTTC.

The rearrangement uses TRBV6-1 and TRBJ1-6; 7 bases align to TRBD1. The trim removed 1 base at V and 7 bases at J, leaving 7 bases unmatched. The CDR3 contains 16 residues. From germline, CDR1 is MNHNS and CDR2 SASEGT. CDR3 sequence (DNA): TGTGCCAGCAGTGAAGTTTGGGACAGATTCAATTCACCCCTCCACTTT. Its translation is CASSEVWDRFNSPLHF.

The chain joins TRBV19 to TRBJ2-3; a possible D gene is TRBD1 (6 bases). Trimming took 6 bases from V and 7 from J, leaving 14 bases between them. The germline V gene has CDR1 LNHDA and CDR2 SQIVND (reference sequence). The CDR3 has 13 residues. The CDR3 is CASRGRGRNTQYF. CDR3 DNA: TGTGCCAGTAGGGGCAGGGGCAGGAATACGCAGTATTTT.

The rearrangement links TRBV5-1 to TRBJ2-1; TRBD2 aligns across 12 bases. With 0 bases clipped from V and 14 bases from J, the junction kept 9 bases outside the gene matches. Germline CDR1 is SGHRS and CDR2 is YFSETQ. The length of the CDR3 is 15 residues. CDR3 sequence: CASSLGVTSGSIKFF. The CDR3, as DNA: TGCGCCAGCAGCTTGGGGGTGACTAGCGGGAGTATTAAGTTCTTC.

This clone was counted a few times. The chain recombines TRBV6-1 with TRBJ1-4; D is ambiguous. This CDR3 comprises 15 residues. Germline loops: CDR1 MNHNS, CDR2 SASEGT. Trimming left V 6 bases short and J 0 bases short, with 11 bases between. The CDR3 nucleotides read TGTGCCAGCAGCCAGACTCAGACAACTAATGAAAAACTGTTTTTT. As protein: CASSQTQTTNEKLFF.

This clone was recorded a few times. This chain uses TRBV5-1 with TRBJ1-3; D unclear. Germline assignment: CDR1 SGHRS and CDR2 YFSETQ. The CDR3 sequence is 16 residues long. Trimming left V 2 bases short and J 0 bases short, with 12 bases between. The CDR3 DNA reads TGCGCCAGCAGCTTCTCAGGCGAGAGCTCTGGAAACACCATATATTTT. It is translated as CASSFSGESSGNTIYF. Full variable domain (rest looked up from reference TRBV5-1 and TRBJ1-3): KAGVTQTPRYLIKTRGQQVTLSCSPISGHRSVSWYQQTPGQGLQFLFEYFSETQRNKGNFPGRFSGRQFSNSRSEMNVSTLELGDSALYLCASSFSGESSGNTIYFGEGSWLTVV.

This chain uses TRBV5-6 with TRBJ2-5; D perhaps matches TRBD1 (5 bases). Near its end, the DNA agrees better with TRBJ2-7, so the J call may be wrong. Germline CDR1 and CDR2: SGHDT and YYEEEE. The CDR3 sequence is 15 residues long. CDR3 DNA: TGTGCCAGCAGCCCTGCAGGGAAAATCTTCTACGAGCAGTACTTC. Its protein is CASSPAGKIFYEQYF.

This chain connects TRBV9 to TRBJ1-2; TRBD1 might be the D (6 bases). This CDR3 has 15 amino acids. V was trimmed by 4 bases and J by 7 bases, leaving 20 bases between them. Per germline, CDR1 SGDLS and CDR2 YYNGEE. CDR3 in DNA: TGTGCCAGCAGCCCAACCGGGACACCGAAAGGTGGCTACACCTTC. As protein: CASSPTGTPKGGYTF. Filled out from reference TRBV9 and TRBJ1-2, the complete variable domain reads DSGVTQTPKHLITATGQRVTLRCSPRSGDLSVYWYQQSLDQGLQFLIQYYNGEERAKGNILERFSAQQFPDLHSELNLSSLELGDSALYFCASSPTGTPKGGYTFGSGTRLTVV.

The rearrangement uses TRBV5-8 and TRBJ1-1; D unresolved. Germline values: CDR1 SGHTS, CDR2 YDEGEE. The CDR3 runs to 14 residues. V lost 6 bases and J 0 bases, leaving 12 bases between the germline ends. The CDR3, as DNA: TGTGCCAGCATGCGAGGGTTGGTGAACACTGAAGCTTTCTTT. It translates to CASMRGLVNTEAFF.

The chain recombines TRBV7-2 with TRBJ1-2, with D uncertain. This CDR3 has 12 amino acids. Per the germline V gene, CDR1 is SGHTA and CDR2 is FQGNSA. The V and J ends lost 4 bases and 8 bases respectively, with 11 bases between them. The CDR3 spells CASSSVFPGYTF. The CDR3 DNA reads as TGTGCCAGCAGCTCCGTTTTCCCGGGCTACACCTTC.

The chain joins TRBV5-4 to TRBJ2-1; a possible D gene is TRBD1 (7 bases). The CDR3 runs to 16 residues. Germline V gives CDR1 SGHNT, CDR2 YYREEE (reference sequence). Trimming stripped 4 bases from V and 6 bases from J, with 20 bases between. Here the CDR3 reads CASSPRTGGGGNEQFF. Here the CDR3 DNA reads TGTGCCAGCAGCCCAAGGACAGGAGGAGGGGGCAATGAGCAGTTCTTC.

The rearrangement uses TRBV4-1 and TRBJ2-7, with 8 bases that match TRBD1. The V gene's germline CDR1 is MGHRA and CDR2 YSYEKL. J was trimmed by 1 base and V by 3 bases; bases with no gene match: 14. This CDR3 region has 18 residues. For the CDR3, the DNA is TGCGCCAGCAGCCACCTCCTGGGTCAGGGGGCTTCTTCCTACGAGCAGTACTTC. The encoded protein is CASSHLLGQGASSYEQYF.